This T cell receptor (beta chain) was identified during a study of T-cell reconstitution after alpha-beta-depleted transplantation in children. Notes on this clonotype: The antigen remains unidentified.

The germline CDR1 and CDR2 sequences are SQVTM and ANQGSEA. V was shortened by 8 bases and J by 7 bases, with 5 bases between the two germline ends. The CDR3 runs 8 residues. Study-level results: At one year after transplant, newly produced T cells mostly accounted for T-cell counts and diversity.

Preparation of the TCRbeta library was carried out with unique molecular identifiers. TCRdb reprocessed the PCR reads via MiXCR and lists one record per CDR3 protein. Altogether around 250,000 distinct CDR3 sequences are present, roughly 25% being singletons, with the ten largest covering less than 3.5%. This specimen was PBMCs, taken before TCRalphabeta/CD19-depleted stem cell transplant. The TCR sequence derives from a girl aged 2 to 10 with Fanconi anemia, due to receive a stem cell transplant. The rearrangement uses TRBV29-1 and TRBJ2-5; D is ambiguous. The CDR3 DNA reads TGCAGCCTTCGGACCCAGTACTTC. It translates to CSLRTQYF. Full variable domain (missing parts from reference TRBV29-1 and TRBJ2-5): SAVISQKPSRDICQRGTSLTIQCQVDSQVTMMFWYRQQPGQSLTLIATANQGSEATYESGFVIDKFPISRPNLTFSTLTVSNMSPEDSSIYLCSLRTQYFGPGTRLLVL.